These T cell receptor beta chains were read from a single sample in a study of shared clonotypes between healthy human individuals. Profiling relied on immunoSEQ multiplex PCR, and the TCRdb table lists in-frame clones only, not all of them. Among about 470,000 clones listed, about 76% were seen once. The sequenced sample consisted of PBMCs. The receptors come from a woman in her forties in good health. Some clones in this sample may be carry-over from other donors' samples. CDR3s include the opening cysteine and the closing phenylalanine or tryptophan. D genes are given only for firm matches. Clone size is stated in some rows and not others, as once, few, many or a class when expanded.

D	J	V	size	DNA	CDR3
-	TRBJ2-7	TRBV30	-	TGTGCCTGGTCCAGTTCCGGCGCCCTCTACGAGCAGTACTTC	CAWSSSGALYEQYF
TRBD1	TRBJ2-7	TRBV11-2	-	TGTGCCAGCAGCTTAGGACAGGGGCAGATATACGAGCAGTACTTC	CASSLGQGQIYEQYF
TRBD1	TRBJ2-5	TRBV19	-	TGTGCCAGTAGTATAGGAACAGGGGTAGGAGAGACCCAGTACTTC	CASSIGTGVGETQYF
-	TRBJ1-5	TRBV2	-	TGTGCCAGCAGTGAAGCGCTTCCGGGTAGCAATCAGCCCCAGCATTTT	CASSEALPGSNQPQHF
-	TRBJ1-1	TRBV10-2	-	TGCGCCAGCAGTGAGTCTTTGAACACTGAAGCTTTCTTT	CASSESLNTEAFF
-	TRBJ2-6	TRBV5-1	-	TGCGCCAGCAGATTGGGCTCTGGGGCCAACGTCCTGACTTTC	CASRLGSGANVLTF
-	TRBJ2-2	TRBV18	-	TGTGCCAGCTCACCACCTCAGGGGGGGACCACCGGGGAGCTGTTTTTT	CASSPPQGGTTGELFF
-	TRBJ1-2	TRBV4-1	-	TGCGCCAGCAGCCAAGATGAGTCAGGGGTGGGTGGCTACACCTTC	CASSQDESGVGGYTF
-	TRBJ1-6	TRBV25-1	few	TGTGCCAGTAACTCCCTTTACAATTCACCCCTCCACTTT	CASNSLYNSPLHF
-	TRBJ2-2	TRBV11-2	-	TGTGCCAGCAGCTTAGGTTCGGGTCGATCAGGGGGGGAGCTGTTTTTT	CASSLGSGRSGGELFF
-	TRBJ1-4	TRBV5-4	-	TGTGCCAGCAGCCCGGGGCGGACCCATGAAAAACTGTTTTTT	CASSPGRTHEKLFF
-	TRBJ2-3	TRBV11-2	-	TGTGCCAGCAGCTTAGCGGGGGAGCTGAATACGCAGTATTTT	CASSLAGELNTQYF
-	TRBJ2-7	TRBV2	-	TGTGCCAGCAGTCCGGGGAACTACGAGCAGTACTTC	CASSPGNYEQYF
-	TRBJ2-3	TRBV2	-	TGTGCCAGCAGTGAAGTGAGCTTGACAGATACGCAGTATTTT	CASSEVSLTDTQYF
-	TRBJ2-2	TRBV9	few	TGTGCCAGCAGCCCTCGGACTACCACCGGGGAGCTGTTTTTT	CASSPRTTTGELFF
-	TRBJ1-2	TRBV11-2	few	TGTGCCAGCAGCCAGGAGCAGGGAGATTATGGCTACACCTTC	CASSQEQGDYGYTF
-	TRBJ1-1	TRBV30	-	TGTGCCTGGAGTGGCGCGGAGACTGAAGCTTTCTTT	CAWSGAETEAFF
-	TRBJ2-7	TRBV19	-	TGTGCCAGTAGTACTTCCCGGGACTCCGAGGGTCTTAACTACGAGCAGTACTTC	CASSTSRDSEGLNYEQYF
-	TRBJ2-7	TRBV18	-	TGTGCCAGCTCACCTTCCTGGGGGTGGAACGAGCAGTACTTC	CASSPSWGWNEQYF
TRBD1	TRBJ1-5	TRBV27	-	TGTGCCAGCAGTCGCAGGGGGGATCAGCCCCAGCATTTT	CASSRRGDQPQHF
-	TRBJ2-1	TRBV6-5	-	TGTGCCAGCAGTTACTCGCACACTACTGAGAATGAGCAGTTCTTC	CASSYSHTTENEQFF
TRBD1	TRBJ2-5	TRBV11-2	-	TGTGCCAGCAGCTTCAACAGGGGCCGGGGAGAGACCCAGTACTTC	CASSFNRGRGETQYF
-	TRBJ1-5	TRBV7-9	many	TGTGCCAGCAGCACCGGAGAATGGTATCAGCCCCAGCATTTT	CASSTGEWYQPQHF
-	TRBJ1-3	TRBV30	-	TGTGCCTGGAGTATGGGGAACACCATATATTTT	CAWSMGNTIYF
-	TRBJ1-3	TRBV5-6	few	TGTGCCAGCAGCTCGGCTACAGGGAACTCTGGAAACACCATATATTTT	CASSSATGNSGNTIYF
TRBD2	TRBJ2-1	TRBV6-4	-	TGTGCCAGCAGCTACTCCGCACTAGCGGGGTCCAATGAGCAGTTCTTC	CASSYSALAGSNEQFF
-	TRBJ2-3	TRBV12-5	-	TGTGCTAGTGGTTTGGTTGCCGGGCCAGATACGCAGTATTTT	CASGLVAGPDTQYF
-	TRBJ2-4	TRBV10-1	-	TGCGCCAGCAGTGTTGGGGTTCAGTACTTC	CASSVGVQYF
-	TRBJ2-3	TRBV5-1	-	TGCGCCAGGCGGACAAAAGTAGGGGATACGCAGTATTTT	CARRTKVGDTQYF
-	TRBJ2-1	TRBV18	-	TGTGCCAGCTCACACGACCCCAACTCAGGCAATGAGCAGTTCTTC	CASSHDPNSGNEQFF
-	TRBJ2-7	TRBV7-9	once	TGTGCCAGCAGCTTTGGGGGGCCCGAGCAGTACTTC	CASSFGGPEQYF
TRBD1	TRBJ2-1	TRBV7-3	-	TGTGCCAGCAGTCCCGCAGGGGGCTCCTACAATGAGCAGTTCTTC	CASSPAGGSYNEQFF
TRBD1	TRBJ2-2	TRBV19	-	TGTGCCAGTATCGACAGGGTGGCTGGGGAGCTGTTTTTT	CASIDRVAGELFF
-	TRBJ2-1	TRBV12-1	-	TGTGCCAGCAGCTTTGGGACTAGCGTCCCGACTTCCTACAATGAGCAGTTCTTC	CASSFGTSVPTSYNEQFF
TRBD2	TRBJ2-7	TRBV7-2	-	TGTGCCAGCAGCTTAGTGGCTAGCGGGTCAACCTACGAGCAGTACTTC	CASSLVASGSTYEQYF
TRBD1	TRBJ1-3	TRBV9	-	TGTGCCAGCAGCATAGGGGGCAGTGAGATCGTTGGAAACACCATATATTTT	CASSIGGSEIVGNTIYF
-	TRBJ2-3	TRBV19	-	TGTGCCAGTAGTATAGATCGACTTTACACAGATACGCAGTATTTT	CASSIDRLYTDTQYF
TRBD1	TRBJ1-5	TRBV6-5	-	TGTGCCAGCAGCCGGACAGGTTCGGATCAGCCCCAGCATTTT	CASSRTGSDQPQHF
-	TRBJ2-7	TRBV9	-	TGTGCCAGCAGCGTAGGGGGGGCGGTCTACGAGCAGTACTTC	CASSVGGAVYEQYF
-	TRBJ2-3	TRBV30	-	TGTGCCTGGAGTGGAGCGCAAAGCACAGATACGCAGTATTTT	CAWSGAQSTDTQYF
-	TRBJ2-1	TRBV15	once	TGTGCCACCAGCAGCCCGAGGACCGGGCTCATTTCCATGAATGAGCAGTTCTTC	CATSSPRTGLISMNEQFF
-	TRBJ2-7	TRBV2	-	TGTGCCAGCAGTGAGTTAGGGACCTACGAGCAGTACTTC	CASSELGTYEQYF
TRBD1	TRBJ1-3	TRBV6-1	-	TGTGCCAGCAGTGACCCGGGACAGGGGCTGGCTGGAAACACCATATATTTT	CASSDPGQGLAGNTIYF
-	TRBJ2-3	TRBV7-9	-	TGTGCCAGCAGCCCCTTAGGAGGGATCAGCACAGATACGCAGTATTTT	CASSPLGGISTDTQYF
-	TRBJ2-7	TRBV15	-	TGTGCCACCAGCAGAGTGGGCGGCTACGAGCAGTACTTC	CATSRVGGYEQYF
TRBD1	TRBJ1-2	TRBV10-2	once	TGCGCCAGCACCGTAAGGACAGGAAACTATGGCTACACCTTC	CASTVRTGNYGYTF
-	TRBJ2-1	TRBV2	-	TGTGCCAGCAGTGAAGGCTTAAACAATGAGCAGTTCTTC	CASSEGLNNEQFF
TRBD1	TRBJ1-2	TRBV6-4	-	TGTGCCAGCAGTAACTCGGGACAGGGGGCATCTGGCTACACCTTC	CASSNSGQGASGYTF
-	TRBJ2-6	TRBV28	-	TGTGCCAGCAGTGCCCCGGTCGGACGGGTGTACTCTGGGGCCAACGTCCTGACTTTC	CASSAPVGRVYSGANVLTF
-	TRBJ1-1	TRBV5-1	-	TGCGCCAGCAGCTTTGGGGGGGACACTGAAGCTTTCTTT	CASSFGGDTEAFF
-	TRBJ2-4	TRBV9	-	TGTGCCAGCAGCGTAGAAGTGAGGGGGGACATTCAGTACTTC	CASSVEVRGDIQYF